This TCR beta chain was documented in a study of identical twins (dated by TCRdb to the mid-2010s). In terms of the full investigation: TCR alpha and beta repertoires from monozygotic twins, unrelated adults of various ages and cord blood were deep-sequenced to test whether fetal clonotypes persist. To rule out contamination, the twin experiments were replicated at different times with different library preparation protocols.

Study-level results and caveats: A weaker excess of twin sharing was found in beta out-of-frame sequences because the signal-to-noise ratio was lowered by fewer shared sequences. Because the same donors could not be followed over many years, the conclusions relied on cross-sectional statistical analysis. Invariant T cells such as MAIT and iNKT could partly confound zero-insertion analyses, though diverse VJ usage argued against this for most clonotypes. Abundant cord blood beta clonotypes had fewer insertions, young adult naive repertoires showed a similar but weaker trend, and memory repertoires showed no such trend. Compared with coincidental sharing between unrelated individuals, out-of-frame TCR alpha sequences shared between twins had an excess of sequences with low generation probability. Recombination models systematically underestimated out-of-frame TCR alpha sharing in monozygotic twins but agreed with sharing between unrelated individuals.

The library was produced with 5' RACE. Sequencing took place on an Illumina HiSeq 2000. A universal primer binding site was introduced by template switching, and a unique molecular identifier was present in the final cDNA, enabling accurate counting of TCR cDNA molecules. Specific primers in the conserved constant-segment region were used to synthesize first-strand cDNA for TCR alpha and beta chains. Each cDNA library was double barcoded, with a SMART-Mk sample barcode plus Illumina barcodes, to control for contamination. TruSeq adapter sequences and Illumina sample barcodes were added in two successive PCR steps. The TCR alpha and beta cDNA libraries were sequenced on the Illumina HiSeq platform using custom primers. The study's processing was this. Raw reads were processed with MiGEC to extract unique molecular identifiers, and MiXCR was used to determine CDR3 positions. For each individual, recombination models were inferred using an EM algorithm with the repgenHMM and IGoR tools. Shared clonotype analysis was performed with the tcR package in R, normalizing sharing by the product of cloneset sizes. Out-of-frame nonproductive sequences were analyzed to study raw recombination free of thymic and clonal selection effects. TCRdb itself trimmed the public reads at Q25 with fastp, ran MiXCR and retained productive beta chains. Each CDR3 protein gets just one entry, which takes the most common genes and DNA from the rows behind it. For this entry, the V and J calls and clone size follow TCRdb and not the study's own pipeline. For this sample the table gives 300,000 to 350,000 distinct CDR3 sequences, of which over 9% were detected only once. The ten biggest clones cover just over 7% of the sample.

Points on this clonotype: Its specific antigen is unknown. No quality values exist for individual bases; no much larger clone is one base distant.

Every donor in the study was a healthy Caucasian. The twin cohort consisted of three pairs of female monozygotic twins, all aged roughly 18 to 29 years. Positive isolation kits from Invitrogen were used to isolate CD4+ and CD8+ T cell populations. The CDR3 spans 15 residues, from the cysteine through the phenylalanine. Only the CDR3 part of the read is kept: 45 bases, read in frame from the first base. Unmatched junction bases come to 3, with V trimmed by 5 bases and J by 3 bases. As encoded in the germline V gene, CDR1 is SGHVS while CDR2 is FNYEAQ. Separately, the same data were catalogued under a study of yellow fever vaccine responses in identical twins. The second study's paper adds: The T cell response to vaccination in identical twins was reported by the authors to appear partly convergent and partly personalized. In identical twins, the study followed T cell clones that responded to the vaccine with precision.

This sequence originates from a woman aged 18-30 years in good health. The sequencing sample was made of CD8+ T cells sorted from blood. The receptor chain draws on TRBV7-6 and TRBJ2-1, and 11 junction bases match TRBD2. The CDR3 region: CASSRTSGFYNEQFF. At the DNA level, the sequence is TGTGCCAGCAGCCGGACTAGCGGGTTCTACAATGAGCAGTTCTTC. Supplemented by the reference TRBV7-6 and TRBJ2-1 proteins around the CDR3, the complete variable domain is GAGVSQSPRYKVTKRGQDVALRCDPISGHVSLYWYRQALGQGPEFLTYFNYEAQQDKSGLPNDRFSAERPEGSISTLTIQRTEQRDSAMYRCASSRTSGFYNEQFFGPGTRLTVL.